This TCR beta chain was profiled in a study of shared clonotypes between healthy human individuals. Study-level points and caveats: Sampling covered nothing but blood. Tissue TCR repertoires likely differ from those found in blood.

The protocol was immunoSEQ multiplex PCR, while the TCRdb copy is restricted to in-frame clones and leaves out a portion. The sample shows around 530,000 clones, roughly four fifths of them seen only once. This clone was recorded a few times. Its antigen remains unidentified. Germline assignment: CDR1 SNHLY and CDR2 FYNNEI. The CDR3 consists of 15 residues. Trimming at V came to 7 bases and at J to 2 bases, leaving 7 bases not matched to a gene. The chain links TRBV2 to TRBJ2-1; 8 bases are shared with TRBD2. The sequence derives from a woman between 40 and 50 years old in good health. Some clones in this sample may be carry-over from other donors' samples. The sequenced sample consisted of PBMCs. The CDR3 region has the DNA TGTGCCAGCACTGTTAGCGGGATCACCTACAATGAGCAGTTCTTC. Its translation is CASTVSGITYNEQFF.